One T cell receptor (beta chain) is described in this entry. The antigen it binds to is not known. No much larger clone is present one base from it, and per-base qualities are unavailable. The data belong to a study of blood T cell repertoires in COVID-19 (dated by TCRdb to 2020 to 2021). For context, the study as a whole: Samples from collaborators originated in the United States, Italy and Spain and spanned both the acute and convalescent phases of COVID-19. The repertoires were released in a freely available public database intended as a resource for research on the immune response to SARS-CoV-2. Samples came from the ongoing ImmuneRACE study (first 160 participants) plus 1,254 subjects from 6 global collaborators. Subjects who had been exposed to COVID-19, were actively infected with it, or had recovered from it provided the deeply sampled blood TCRbeta repertoires that made up the dataset. The prospective study material was composed of cDNA or gDNA derived from T cells, B-cell-depleted T cells, or PBMCs. Where available, HLA class I and class II types were obtained from metadata supplied by the sample provider rather than from assay-based typing. Sample metadata almost always included a de-identified subject ID, COVID-19 status, age in years and sex.

TCRbeta CDR3 regions were amplified from genomic DNA using the immunoSEQ Assay, a bias-controlled multiplex PCR. Processing in the source paper ran as follows. Nucleated cell counts per sample were estimated from amplification of reference gene primers within the assay. Sequence reads were collapsed and filtered to measure the absolute abundance of every unique TCRbeta CDR3 rearrangement. For each sample, productive Simpson clonality was calculated as the square root of Simpson's diversity index across productive rearrangements. In its TCRdb copy, this immuneACCESS table keeps in-frame sequences only and misses some clones. Where compared with another copy, unresolved V genes explain less than half of these, and the others have no known cause. That table supplies the V and J calls and clone size; D and trimming were determined from the DNA. For this sample the table gives about 210,000 clones, of which approximately 91% were detected only once. The ten largest clones add up to about 5% of the sample.

Collaborating institutions collected whole blood in K2EDTA tubes following their own protocols. For TCRbeta analysis, collaborators shipped samples in one of three forms: frozen whole blood, isolated PBMCs, or DNA extracted from either of those sample types. The research as a whole found: The amount of clinical and demographic metadata varied by source and participant and was provided uncurated.

V is reduced by 0 bases and J by 1 base, leaving a spacing of 11 bases between them. The CDR3 runs 16 amino acids, cysteine and phenylalanine included. The sequence is cut down to CDR3 DNA, 48 bases in frame from base 1. Taken from the germline V gene, the CDR1 and CDR2 loops are SGDLS and YYNGEE. Sequencing was done on a sample of peripheral blood. This receptor was taken from a woman in her thirties or forties with acute or convalescent COVID-19. The rearrangement joined TRBV9 to TRBJ1-5; TRBD1 might be the D gene, on 6 matching bases. CDR3 reads: CASSVGLQGSNQPQHF. The nucleotide sequence reads TGTGCCAGCAGCGTAGGGCTGCAGGGGAGCAATCAGCCCCAGCATTTT.